Given below is one T cell receptor (beta chain) in context. Its antigen is currently unknown. Relative to the germline gene, one junction end is altered; a read error may explain this. This sample includes further DNA sequences coding for the same CDR3. These data belong to a study of T cells in localized non-small cell lung cancer. Overall study results and limits: There were a median roughly 60 of the top 100 tumor clones appearing in adjacent lung. Since sequencing was restricted to only one region of the tumor, intratumor heterogeneity remains a possibility. Longer overall survival associated with higher blood T cell density; shorter survival with higher adjacent-lung clonality. The study found T cell clonality highest in uninvolved adjacent lung, above tumor.

The assay was immunoSEQ multiplex PCR, and TCRdb's table has in-frame clones only and misses some. In the table there are fewer than 35,000 clones, around 86% of which are singletons. The CDR3 has 15 residues. CDR1 is SGHNT, CDR2 YENEEA, per germline. The genes are TRBV11-3 and TRBJ2-7, with TRBD1 as a possible D gene (6 bases). This specimen was peripheral blood, taken before any cancer treatment. The receptor was derived from a male donor at least 60 years old with stage III lung adenocarcinoma. CDR3 in DNA: TGCGCCAGCAGCTATTCGACAGGAAGCTCCTACGAGCAGTACTTC. Its protein product is CASSYSTGSSYEQYF.